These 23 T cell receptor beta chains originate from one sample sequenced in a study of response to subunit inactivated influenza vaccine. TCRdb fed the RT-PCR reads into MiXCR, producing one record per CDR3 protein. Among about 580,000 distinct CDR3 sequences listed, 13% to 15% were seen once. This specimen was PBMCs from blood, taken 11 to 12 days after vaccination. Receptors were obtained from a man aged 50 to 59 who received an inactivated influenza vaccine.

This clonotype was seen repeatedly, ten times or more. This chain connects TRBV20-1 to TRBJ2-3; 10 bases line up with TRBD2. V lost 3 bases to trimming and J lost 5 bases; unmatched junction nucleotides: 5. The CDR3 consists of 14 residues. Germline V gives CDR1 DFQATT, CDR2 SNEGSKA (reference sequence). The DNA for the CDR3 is TGCAGTGCTAGGCTAGCGGGAGCAAGAGATACGCAGTATTTT. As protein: CSARLAGARDTQYF.

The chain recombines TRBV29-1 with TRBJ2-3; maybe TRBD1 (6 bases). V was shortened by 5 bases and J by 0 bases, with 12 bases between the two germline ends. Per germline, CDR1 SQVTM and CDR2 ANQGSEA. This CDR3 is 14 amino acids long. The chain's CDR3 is CSVMKGGSTDTQYF. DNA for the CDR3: TGCAGCGTTATGAAAGGGGGAAGCACAGATACGCAGTATTTT.

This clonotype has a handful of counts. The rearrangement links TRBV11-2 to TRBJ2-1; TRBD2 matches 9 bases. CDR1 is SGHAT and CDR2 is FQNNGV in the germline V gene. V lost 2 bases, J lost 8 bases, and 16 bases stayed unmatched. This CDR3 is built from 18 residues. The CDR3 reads CASSLTSAGGGPRDEQFF. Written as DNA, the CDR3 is TGTGCCAGCAGCTTAACTTCAGCGGGAGGAGGTCCCAGGGATGAGCAGTTCTTC.

The CDR3 sequence: CSAEGTGEADTQYF. CDR3 DNA: TGCAGCGCGGAAGGGACAGGGGAGGCAGATACGCAGTATTTT. The chain recombines TRBV20-1 with TRBJ2-3, with 10 bases identical to TRBD1. Germline assignment: CDR1 DFQATT and CDR2 SNEGSKA (reference sequence). This CDR3 is 14 amino acids long.

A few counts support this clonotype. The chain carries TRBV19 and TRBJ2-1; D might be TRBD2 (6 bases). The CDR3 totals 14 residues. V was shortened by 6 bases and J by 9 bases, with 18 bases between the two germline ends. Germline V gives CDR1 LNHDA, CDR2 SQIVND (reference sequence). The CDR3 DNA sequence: TGTGCCAGTAGATTTGTCTCGGGAGTGGCTGAGCAGTTCTTC. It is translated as CASRFVSGVAEQFF.

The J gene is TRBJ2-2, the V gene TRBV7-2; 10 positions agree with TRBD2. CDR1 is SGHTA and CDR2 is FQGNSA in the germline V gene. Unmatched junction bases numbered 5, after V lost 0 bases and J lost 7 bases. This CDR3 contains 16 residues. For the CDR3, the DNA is TGTGCCAGCAGCTTAGCAGCGGGGGGGCCTGGCGGGGAGCTGTTTTTT. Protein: CASSLAAGGPGGELFF.

CDR3 bases: TGCGCCAGCCACTCAAGACAGGGGTTCGGCACTGAAGCTTTCTTT. This translates into CASHSRQGFGTEAFF. V usage is TRBV5-1 and J usage is TRBJ1-1, with 8 bases fitting TRBD1. This CDR3 spans 15 amino acids. V was pared by 7 bases and J by 4 bases, with 12 bases of the junction left unmatched. The germline V gene has CDR1 SGHRS and CDR2 YFSETQ.

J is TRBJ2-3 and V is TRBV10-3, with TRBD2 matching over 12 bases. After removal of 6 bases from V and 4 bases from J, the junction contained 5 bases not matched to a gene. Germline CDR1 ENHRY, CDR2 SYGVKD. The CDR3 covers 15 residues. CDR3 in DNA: TGTGCCATCAGGGCTAGCGGGGGGGCCTCAGATACGCAGTATTTT. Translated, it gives CAIRASGGASDTQYF.

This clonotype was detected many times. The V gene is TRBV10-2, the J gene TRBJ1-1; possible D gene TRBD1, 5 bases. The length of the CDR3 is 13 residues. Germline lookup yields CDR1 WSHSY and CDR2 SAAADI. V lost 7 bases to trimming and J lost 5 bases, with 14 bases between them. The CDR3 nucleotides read TGCGCCAGCATGGCGGGGGGAGGGACTGAAGCTTTCTTT. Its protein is CASMAGGGTEAFF.

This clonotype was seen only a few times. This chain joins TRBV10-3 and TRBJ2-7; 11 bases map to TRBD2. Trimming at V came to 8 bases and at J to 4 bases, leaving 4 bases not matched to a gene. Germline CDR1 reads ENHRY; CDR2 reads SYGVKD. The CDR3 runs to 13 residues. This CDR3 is CAIRTSGSYEQYF. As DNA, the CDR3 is TGTGCCATCCGAACTAGCGGGAGTTACGAGCAGTACTTC.

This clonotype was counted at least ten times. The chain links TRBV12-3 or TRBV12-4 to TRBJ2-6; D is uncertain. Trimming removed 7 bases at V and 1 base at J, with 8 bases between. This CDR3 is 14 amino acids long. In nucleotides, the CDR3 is TGTGCCAGCACCTCCTCATCTGGGGCCAACGTCCTGACTTTC. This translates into CASTSSSGANVLTF.

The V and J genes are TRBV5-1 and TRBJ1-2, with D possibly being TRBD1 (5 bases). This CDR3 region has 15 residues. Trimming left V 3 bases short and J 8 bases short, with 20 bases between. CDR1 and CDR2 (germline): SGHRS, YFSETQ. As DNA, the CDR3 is TGCGCCAGCAGCTCGGGGCAAGATCCACCGGGAGGCTACACCTTC. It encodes CASSSGQDPPGGYTF. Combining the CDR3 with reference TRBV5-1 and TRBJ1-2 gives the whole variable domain KAGVTQTPRYLIKTRGQQVTLSCSPISGHRSVSWYQQTPGQGLQFLFEYFSETQRNKGNFPGRFSGRQFSNSRSEMNVSTLELGDSALYLCASSSGQDPPGGYTFGSGTRLTVV.

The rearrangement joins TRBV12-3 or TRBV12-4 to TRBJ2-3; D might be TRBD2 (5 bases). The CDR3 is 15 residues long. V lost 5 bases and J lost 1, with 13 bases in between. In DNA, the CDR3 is TGTGCCAGCAGTATCCAAAGCGGTGGCACAGATACGCAGTATTTT. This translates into CASSIQSGGTDTQYF.

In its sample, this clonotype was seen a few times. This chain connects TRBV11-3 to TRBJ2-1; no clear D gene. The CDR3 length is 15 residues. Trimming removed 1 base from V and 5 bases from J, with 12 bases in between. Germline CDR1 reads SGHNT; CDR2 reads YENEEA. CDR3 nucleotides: TGTGCCAGCAGCTTAGTGTTTGGTTCCCACAATGAGCAGTTCTTC. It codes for CASSLVFGSHNEQFF.

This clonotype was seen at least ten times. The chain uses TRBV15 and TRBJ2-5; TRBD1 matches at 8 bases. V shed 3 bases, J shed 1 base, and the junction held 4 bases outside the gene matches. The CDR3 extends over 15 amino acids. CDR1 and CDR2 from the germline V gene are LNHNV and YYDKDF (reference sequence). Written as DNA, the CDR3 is TGTGCCACCAGCAGCTCGGACAGGGCCCAAGAGACCCAGTACTTC. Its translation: CATSSSDRAQETQYF.

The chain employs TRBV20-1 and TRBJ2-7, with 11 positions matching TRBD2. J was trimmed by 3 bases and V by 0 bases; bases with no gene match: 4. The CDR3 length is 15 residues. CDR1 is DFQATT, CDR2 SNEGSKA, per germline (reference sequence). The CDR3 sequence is CSARDETSGDYEQYF. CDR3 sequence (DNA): TGCAGTGCTAGAGATGAGACTAGCGGGGACTACGAGCAGTACTTC.

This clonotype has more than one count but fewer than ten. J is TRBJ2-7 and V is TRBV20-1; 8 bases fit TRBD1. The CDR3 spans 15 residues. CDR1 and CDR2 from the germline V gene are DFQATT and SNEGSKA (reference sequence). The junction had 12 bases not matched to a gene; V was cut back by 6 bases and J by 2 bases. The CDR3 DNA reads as TGCAGTGCCCGAGACCGGACAGGGATTCCCTACGAGCAGTACTTC. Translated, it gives CSARDRTGIPYEQYF.

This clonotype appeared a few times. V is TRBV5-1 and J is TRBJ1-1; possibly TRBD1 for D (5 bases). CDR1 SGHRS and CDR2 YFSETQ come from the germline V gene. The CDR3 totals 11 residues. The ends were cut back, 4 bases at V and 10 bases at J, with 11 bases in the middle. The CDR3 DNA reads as TGCGCCAGCAGCGGCGGGGGAGGAGCTTTCTTT. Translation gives CASSGGGGAFF.

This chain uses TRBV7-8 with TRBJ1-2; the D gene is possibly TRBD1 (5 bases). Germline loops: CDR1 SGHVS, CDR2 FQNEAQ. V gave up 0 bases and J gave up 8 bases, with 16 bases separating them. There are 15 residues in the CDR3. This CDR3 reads CASSLALEGRGGYTF. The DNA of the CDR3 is TGTGCCAGCAGCTTAGCGCTAGAGGGTCGGGGGGGCTACACCTTC.

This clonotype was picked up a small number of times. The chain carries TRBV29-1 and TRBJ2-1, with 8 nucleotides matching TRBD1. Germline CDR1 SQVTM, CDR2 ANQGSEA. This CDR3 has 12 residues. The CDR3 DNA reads TGCAGGGTCAGGGGGCTATACAATGAGCAGTTCTTC. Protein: CRVRGLYNEQFF.

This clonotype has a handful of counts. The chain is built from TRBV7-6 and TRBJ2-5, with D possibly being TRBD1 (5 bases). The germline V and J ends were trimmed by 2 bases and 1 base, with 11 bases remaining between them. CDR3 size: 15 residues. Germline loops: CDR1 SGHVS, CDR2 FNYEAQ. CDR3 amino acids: CASSLRQPAQETQYF. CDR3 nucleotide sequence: TGTGCCAGCAGCTTAAGACAGCCAGCCCAAGAGACCCAGTACTTC.

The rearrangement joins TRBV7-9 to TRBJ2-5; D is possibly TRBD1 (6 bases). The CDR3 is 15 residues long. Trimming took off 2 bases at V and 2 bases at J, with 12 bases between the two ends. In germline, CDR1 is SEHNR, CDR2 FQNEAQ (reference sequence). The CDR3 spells CASSLRDTRQETQYF. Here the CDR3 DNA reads TGTGCCAGCAGCTTAAGGGACACAAGACAAGAGACCCAGTACTTC.

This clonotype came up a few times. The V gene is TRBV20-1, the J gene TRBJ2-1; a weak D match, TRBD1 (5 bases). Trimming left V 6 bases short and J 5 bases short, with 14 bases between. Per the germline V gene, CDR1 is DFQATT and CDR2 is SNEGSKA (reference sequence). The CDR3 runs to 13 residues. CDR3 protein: CSARTPYNNEQFF. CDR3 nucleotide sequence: TGCAGTGCCAGGACACCCTATAACAATGAGCAGTTCTTC.